These 26 T cell receptor beta chains originate from one sample sequenced in a study of OX40 agonist ivuxolimab in advanced cancers. Some clones are missing from TCRdb's copy, which holds only in-frame ones; the method was immunoSEQ multiplex PCR. The sample records approximately 84,000 clones, 84% being singletons. The sample consisted of CD4+ or CD8+ T cells sorted from blood, taken in a trial of the OX40 agonist ivuxolimab. The receptor source for this set is an adult with an advanced solid tumor such as melanoma, head and neck, liver or kidney cancer.

This chain uses TRBV19 with TRBJ1-5; 7 nucleotides agree with TRBD1. Germline V gene data show CDR1 as LNHDA and CDR2 as SQIVND (reference sequence). After removal of 3 bases from V and 3 bases from J, the junction contained 17 bases not matched to a gene. CDR3 size: 19 residues. Here the CDR3 reads CASSMVFDRVRGVNQPQHF. CDR3 nucleotides: TGTGCCAGTAGTATGGTCTTTGACAGGGTAAGAGGGGTCAATCAGCCCCAGCATTTT.

This clone was recorded once. The chain employs TRBV5-6 and TRBJ2-3; 9 nucleotides line up with TRBD1. The CDR3 contains 17 residues. CDR1 SGHDT and CDR2 YYEEEE come from the germline V gene. With V trimmed by 2 bases and J by 3 bases, 10 bases remained unmatched. CDR3 DNA sequence: TGTGCCAGCAGCTTTGATTTCATGGGACAGGGAACAGATACGCAGTATTTT. Amino acids: CASSFDFMGQGTDTQYF.

The rearrangement joins TRBV28 to TRBJ1-2, with D perhaps TRBD1 (6 bases). The CDR3 sequence is 14 residues long. The ends were cut back, 8 bases at V and 3 bases at J, with 16 bases in the middle. Germline V gene lookup returns CDR1 MDHEN and CDR2 SYDVKM. CDR3: CASGPGAVYYGYTF. As DNA, the CDR3 is TGTGCCAGCGGACCGGGGGCGGTTTACTATGGCTACACCTTC.

In DNA form, the CDR3 reads TGTGCCAGCAGCAGGAGGGGCTATTCACCCCTCCACTTT. Translating it yields CASSRRGYSPLHF. The gene calls are TRBV7-8 and TRBJ1-6; perhaps TRBD1 as D (5 bases). Germline CDR1 SGHVS, CDR2 FQNEAQ. The CDR3 contains 13 residues. The V end was cut by 5 bases, the J end by 8 bases, with 10 bases between.

V gene TRBV6-1 combines with J gene TRBJ2-1; possibly TRBD1 or TRBD2 for D (7 bases each). The CDR3 contains 14 residues. The germline CDR1 and CDR2 sequences are MNHNS and SASEGT. Trimming took off 7 bases at V and 6 bases at J, with 16 bases between the two ends. CDR3 sequence (DNA): TGTGCCAGCACCCAGGGGGGGGCCGTCAATGAGCAGTTCTTC. It specifies CASTQGGAVNEQFF.

The chain couples TRBV11-2 to TRBJ1-5; no reliable D call. Germline V CDR1 and CDR2: SGHAT, FQNNGV. Between the trimmed V and J ends, which lost 3 bases and 7 bases, there was a span of 10 bases. The CDR3 is 13 amino acids. CDR3: CASSFSPVQPQHF. In nucleotides, the CDR3 is TGTGCCAGCAGCTTTTCGCCGGTGCAGCCCCAGCATTTT.

The V gene is TRBV19, the J gene TRBJ1-1, with TRBD1 matching over 9 bases. CDR3 length: 15 residues. The germline V gene encodes CDR1 LNHDA and CDR2 SQIVND (reference sequence). Trimming cost V 2 bases and J 8 bases; bases outside gene matches: 9. CDR3: CASSISGLQGAEAFF. The CDR3 bases are TGTGCCAGTAGTATATCGGGACTACAGGGGGCGGAAGCTTTCTTT. Full variable domain (rest looked up from reference TRBV19 and TRBJ1-1): DGGITQSPKYLFRKEGQNVTLSCEQNLNHDAMYWYRQDPGQGLRLIYYSQIVNDFQKGDIAEGYSVSREKKESFPLTVTSAQKNPTAFYLCASSISGLQGAEAFFGQGTRLTVV.

The DNA of the CDR3 is TGTGCCAGCACCTTGCTGGCAATGAACACTGAAGCTTTCTTT. Amino acids: CASTLLAMNTEAFF. This sequence joins TRBV28 and TRBJ1-1, with D unclear. Per germline, CDR1 MDHEN and CDR2 SYDVKM. V was clipped by 7 bases and J by 0 bases, with 12 bases between them. This CDR3 has 14 amino acids.

The rearrangement links TRBV5-1 to TRBJ2-5; D uncertain. CDR1 is SGHRS and CDR2 is YFSETQ in the germline V gene. The CDR3 runs 11 residues. V lost 4 bases, J lost 2 bases, and 3 bases lay in between. DNA of the CDR3: TGCGCCAGCAGCAAGCAAGAGACCCAGTACTTC. Its translation: CASSKQETQYF.

This chain joins TRBV5-1 and TRBJ2-5; 8 bases map to TRBD1. Trimming at V came to 4 bases and at J to 5 bases, leaving 13 bases not matched to a gene. This CDR3 has 16 residues. CDR1 and CDR2 (germline): SGHRS, YFSETQ. CDR3 coding DNA: TGCGCCAGCAGCCCAACCTCGACAGGGGACGGGGAGACCCAGTACTTC. It encodes CASSPTSTGDGETQYF.

J is TRBJ1-1 and V is TRBV19, with D tentatively TRBD1 (5 bases). CDR1 is LNHDA, CDR2 SQIVND, per germline (reference sequence). Trimming cost V 6 bases and J 4 bases, with 30 bases left between them. The CDR3 is made up of 19 amino acids. CDR3 in DNA: TGTGCCAGTAGAACTCTCAAGACGGCAGGGAAAGGATGGGGCACTGAAGCTTTCTTT. Encoded protein: CASRTLKTAGKGWGTEAFF.

V gene TRBV14 combines with J gene TRBJ1-1; the D is unclear. The CDR3 runs to 13 residues. Germline V gene lookup returns CDR1 SGHDN and CDR2 FVKESK. Trimming pared 4 bases from V and 4 bases from J, leaving 10 bases between. This CDR3 reads CASSRREGTEAFF. The CDR3 region has the DNA TGTGCCAGCAGCCGGCGGGAGGGCACTGAAGCTTTCTTT. Together with reference TRBV14 and TRBJ1-1, the CDR3 gives the full variable domain: EAGVTQFPSHSVIEKGQTVTLRCDPISGHDNLYWYRRVMGKEIKFLLHFVKESKQDESGMPNNRFLAERTGGTYSTLKVQPAELEDSGVYFCASSRREGTEAFFGQGTRLTVV.

This chain joins TRBV10-3 and TRBJ2-1; 12 bases map to TRBD2. The trim removed 7 bases at V and 1 base at J, leaving 11 bases unmatched. The germline gives CDR1 ENHRY, CDR2 SYGVKD. The CDR3 totals 18 residues. In DNA form, the CDR3 reads TGTGCCATCAAGGCTAGCGGGGGGGCTGATATTTCCTACAATGAGCAGTTCTTC. It encodes CAIKASGGADISYNEQFF.

The chain is built from TRBV6-5 and TRBJ1-3, with a weak D call TRBD1 (6 bases). The germline CDR1 and CDR2 sequences are MNHEY and SVGAGI. Trimming stripped 10 bases from V and 0 bases from J, with 16 bases between. The CDR3 consists of 15 residues. The CDR3 DNA reads TGTGCCACCGCAGGGCGACAGGCCTCTGGAAACACCATATATTTT. Translated, it gives CATAGRQASGNTIYF.

V usage is TRBV5-1 and J usage is TRBJ1-1; the D is unclear. Germline CDR1 and CDR2: SGHRS and YFSETQ. V dropped 0 bases and J dropped 0 bases, with 6 bases sitting between them. The CDR3 is 14 residues long. In DNA, the CDR3 is TGCGCCAGCAGCTTGGCTTCGCTGAACACTGAAGCTTTCTTT. As protein: CASSLASLNTEAFF.

The chain joins TRBV7-2 to TRBJ2-7; 8 bases match TRBD1. V shed 1 base, J shed 6 bases, and the junction held 5 bases outside the gene matches. The CDR3 runs 14 residues. CDR1 and CDR2 (germline): SGHTA, FQGNSA. The CDR3, as DNA: TGTGCCAGCAGCTTAGATCAGGGACAGGTCGAGCAGTACTTC. This gives the protein CASSLDQGQVEQYF. Supplemented by reference TRBV7-2 and TRBJ2-7, the full variable domain reads GAGVSQSPSNKVTEKGKDVELRCDPISGHTALYWYRQSLGQGLEFLIYFQGNSAPDKSGLPSDRFSAERTGGSVSTLTIQRTQQEDSAVYLCASSLDQGQVEQYFGPGTRLTVT.

The rearrangement uses TRBV15 and TRBJ1-5; the match to TRBD1 covers 8 bases. The CDR3 spans 16 residues. Unmatched junction bases numbered 7, after V lost 0 bases and J lost 6 bases. Germline values: CDR1 LNHNV, CDR2 YYDKDF (reference sequence). CDR3 DNA sequence: TGTGCCACCAGCAGAGATGGACAGGGAGGTAGTCAGCCCCAGCATTTT. Residues: CATSRDGQGGSQPQHF. The variable domain in full, completed from reference TRBV15 and TRBJ1-5, reads DAMVIQNPRYQVTQFGKPVTLSCSQTLNHNVMYWYQQKSSQAPKLLFHYYDKDFNNEADTPDNFQSRRPNTSFCFLDIRSPGLGDTAMYLCATSRDGQGGSQPQHFGDGTRLSIL.

In DNA form, the CDR3 reads TGTGCCAGCTCACCCTTGCAAGGGGAGACCCAGTACTTC. It yields the protein CASSPLQGETQYF. The chain couples TRBV18 to TRBJ2-5; D is unclear. The germline V gene encodes CDR1 KGHSH and CDR2 LQKENI. This CDR3 comprises 13 residues. V lost 3 bases and J 5 bases, leaving 10 bases between the germline ends.

This rearrangement joins TRBV6-5 to TRBJ2-7; weak D call: TRBD2 (6 bases). This CDR3 contains 15 residues. V lost 6 bases, J lost 5 bases, and 20 bases lay in between. CDR1 is MNHEY and CDR2 is SVGAGI in the germline V gene. CDR3 sequence reads: CASSSAYREINEQYF. CDR3 DNA sequence: TGTGCCAGCAGCTCCGCCTACCGGGAGATCAACGAGCAGTACTTC.

V usage is TRBV6-5 and J usage is TRBJ2-7; unclear D gene. Trimming cost V 6 bases and J 1 base, with 13 bases left between them. This CDR3 contains 14 residues. CDR1 is MNHEY and CDR2 is SVGAGI in the germline V gene. In DNA, the CDR3 is TGTGCCAGCAGACCATCGGTGGGATCCTACGAGCAGTACGTC. Translating gives CASRPSVGSYEQYV.

The V call is TRBV19, the J call TRBJ2-5, with 9 bases identical to TRBD2. The CDR3 is 16 residues long. Germline V gene data show CDR1 as LNHDA and CDR2 as SQIVND (reference sequence). V lost 2 bases and J lost 0; bases outside the gene matches: 4. CDR3 nucleotide sequence: TGTGCCAGTAGTATATCGACTAGCGGAAACCAAGAGACCCAGTACTTC. Translating gives CASSISTSGNQETQYF.

V usage is TRBV7-9 and J usage is TRBJ2-1, with D possibly TRBD2 on 6 matching bases. The CDR3 sequence is 14 residues long. V lost 5 bases and J lost 7, with 15 bases in between. Germline-derived CDR1 and CDR2 are SEHNR and FQNEAQ (reference sequence). Here the CDR3 DNA reads TGTGCCAGCAGCAGACTAGAGGTGGGGAATGAGCAGTTCTTC. Its protein product is CASSRLEVGNEQFF. Full variable domain (rest looked up from reference TRBV7-9 and TRBJ2-1): DTGVSQNPRHKITKRGQNVTFRCDPISEHNRLYWYRQTLGQGPEFLTYFQNEAQLEKSRLLSDRFSAERPKGSFSTLEIQRTEQGDSAMYLCASSRLEVGNEQFFGPGTRLTVL.

The V call is TRBV5-4, the J call TRBJ2-2, with TRBD2 identical over 12 bases. This CDR3 has 17 amino acids. Germline V gene data show CDR1 as SGHNT and CDR2 as YYREEE (reference sequence). V was pared by 1 base and J by 5 bases, with 6 bases of the junction left unmatched. This CDR3 reads CASSLRVTSGGTGELFF. The CDR3 region has the DNA TGTGCCAGCAGCTTGAGGGTGACTAGCGGGGGTACCGGGGAGCTGTTTTTT.

The gene calls are TRBV5-4 and TRBJ2-5; possible D gene TRBD2, 5 bases. Germline lookup yields CDR1 SGHNT and CDR2 YYREEE (reference sequence). The CDR3 has 13 residues. The V gene lost 2 bases and the J gene lost 3 bases, with 8 bases spanning the gap. The CDR3 coding sequence is TGTGCCAGCAGCTTAAACGGGGAAGAGACCCAGTACTTC. Its protein product is CASSLNGEETQYF. The full variable domain, completed using reference TRBV5-4 and TRBJ2-5, is ETGVTQSPTHLIKTRGQQVTLRCSSQSGHNTVSWYQQALGQGPQFIFQYYREEENGRGNFPPRFSGLQFPNYSSELNVNALELDDSALYLCASSLNGEETQYFGPGTRLLVL.

V usage is TRBV5-1 and J usage is TRBJ2-1; no reliable D call. The ends were cut back, 2 bases at V and 7 bases at J, with 10 bases in the middle. This CDR3 region has 13 residues. Germline V gene sequence: CDR1 SGHRS, CDR2 YFSETQ. CDR3 DNA: TGCGCCAGCAGCTTAGCCCAACTGAATGAGCAGTTCTTC. Protein product: CASSLAQLNEQFF.

This clone was observed once. The chain carries TRBV5-1 and TRBJ1-6; D remains unclear. The germline V gene has CDR1 SGHRS and CDR2 YFSETQ. V was trimmed by 1 base and J by 7 bases, leaving 12 bases between them. The CDR3 consists of 15 residues. The CDR3 DNA sequence: TGCGCCAGCAGCTTGACCCCGAGCGGGAATTCACCCCTCCACTTT. This gives the protein CASSLTPSGNSPLHF.